The 13 T cell receptor beta chains in this list originate from one sample, sequenced in a study of blood T cell repertoires in COVID-19. Only in-frame clones appear in the TCRdb table, and some are missing; sequencing was by immunoSEQ multiplex PCR. The table lists some 460,000 clones, approximately 90% of them singletons, with about 4.3% in the top ten. Specimen: peripheral blood. The receptors stem from a young woman with acute or convalescent COVID-19.

J is TRBJ2-7 and V is TRBV6-6; D possibly corresponds to TRBD1 (6 bases). The germline gives CDR1 MNHNY, CDR2 SVGAGI (reference sequence). Deletions cut 6 bases from V and 4 bases from J, with 16 bases between. The CDR3 has 14 amino acids. CDR3 sequence reads: CASRGRGGPYEQYF. The CDR3 DNA is TGTGCCAGCAGGGGAAGAGGGGGACCTTACGAGCAGTACTTC.

The V gene is TRBV2, the J gene TRBJ1-1, with D unclear. This CDR3 has 14 residues. Germline V gene lookup returns CDR1 SNHLY and CDR2 FYNNEI. V lost 8 bases to trimming and J lost 6 bases, with 19 bases between them. CDR3 loop: CASANKGREAEAFF. The DNA for the CDR3 is TGTGCCAGCGCAAATAAAGGGAGGGAGGCTGAAGCTTTCTTT.

The rearrangement joins TRBV28 to TRBJ1-3; D might be TRBD1 (5 bases). The germline gives CDR1 MDHEN, CDR2 SYDVKM. CDR3 length equals 17 residues. V shed 7 bases and J shed 0 bases, with 19 bases lying between them. CDR3 amino acids: CASTQQVPDFSGNTIYF. CDR3 nucleotides: TGTGCCAGCACCCAACAGGTGCCTGATTTCTCTGGAAACACCATATATTTT.

In regard to this clone: At the DNA level, this CDR3 is encoded by other sequences in the same sample as well. The J gene is TRBJ2-3, the V gene TRBV6-5, with D perhaps matching TRBD1 (6 bases). V dropped 6 bases and J dropped 3 bases, with 10 bases sitting between them. The germline gives CDR1 MNHEY, CDR2 SVGAGI. The CDR3 covers 13 residues. The CDR3 DNA reads TGTGCCAGCAGAGTACAGGGAACAGATACGCAGTATTTT. Protein: CASRVQGTDTQYF.

This chain connects TRBV7-8 to TRBJ1-6; TRBD1 matches at 7 bases. Germline trimming cut 3 bases from V and 9 bases from J; bases unmatched to any gene: 5. The CDR3 contains 14 residues. Germline-derived CDR1 and CDR2 are SGHVS and FQNEAQ. CDR3 sequence: CASSFDRAGSPLHF. The CDR3 coding sequence is TGTGCCAGCAGCTTTGACAGGGCGGGTTCACCCCTCCACTTT.

The chain joins TRBV20-1 to TRBJ1-2, with D tentatively TRBD1 (5 bases). The CDR3 sequence is 12 residues long. CDR1 DFQATT and CDR2 SNEGSKA come from the germline V gene (reference sequence). Trimming took 3 bases from V and 13 from J, leaving 18 bases between them. In DNA, the CDR3 is TGCAGTGCTAGTTACGCCCAGGGCACGGGCACCTTC. This gives the protein CSASYAQGTGTF.

Remarks on this clone: The junction differs from germline at one of its ends, possibly a read error. The chain has TRBV7-9 and TRBJ1-6; 7 nucleotides agree with TRBD1. The CDR3 extends over 14 amino acids. Germline CDR1 is SEHNR and CDR2 is FQNEAQ (reference sequence). The CDR3 here is CASSLTGYGSPLHF. The CDR3 nucleotides read TGTGCCAGTAGCTTGACAGGGTATGGGTCACCCCTCCACTTT.

As to this clone: This specimen includes other DNA sequences encoding the same CDR3. This chain connects TRBV29-1 to TRBJ1-3; perhaps TRBD1 as D (6 bases). The CDR3 sequence is 11 residues long. CDR1 SQVTM and CDR2 ANQGSEA come from the germline V gene. Trimming shortened V by 6 bases and J by 4 bases, and 7 bases separated the two germline ends. CDR3 protein: CSVDRGNTIYF. The CDR3, as DNA: TGCAGCGTCGACAGGGGAAACACCATATATTTT.

The J gene is TRBJ2-2, the V gene TRBV5-5; 8 bases line up with TRBD1. Germline CDR1 and CDR2: SGHKS and YYEKEE (reference sequence). CDR3 length: 16 residues. Losses at the gene ends were 4 bases for V and 3 bases for J; bases not matched to a gene: 8. The CDR3 protein is CASSSPRGLDTGELFF. CDR3 DNA: TGTGCCAGCAGCAGCCCCAGGGGGCTAGACACCGGGGAGCTGTTTTTT.

The chain recombines TRBV6-5 with TRBJ1-1, with D maybe TRBD1 (5 bases). V dropped 6 bases and J dropped 1 base, with 12 bases sitting between them. The CDR3 is made up of 14 amino acids. Germline CDR1 is MNHEY and CDR2 is SVGAGI. The CDR3 here is CASSLRGGNTEAFF. The CDR3 region has the DNA TGTGCCAGCAGCCTAAGGGGCGGGAACACTGAAGCTTTCTTT.

The chain uses TRBV4-1 and TRBJ2-3; tentatively, D is TRBD1 (6 bases). V gave up 2 bases and J gave up 5 bases, with 11 bases separating them. Germline values: CDR1 MGHRA, CDR2 YSYEKL. This CDR3 has 14 residues. The CDR3 sequence is CASSQLTRGDTQYF. CDR3 sequence (DNA): TGCGCCAGCAGCCAACTCACCAGGGGAGATACGCAGTATTTT.

This clone was seen a single time. The chain links TRBV27 to TRBJ2-1; the D gene is possibly TRBD1 (5 bases). Deletions cut 8 bases from V and 6 bases from J, with 14 bases between. Germline-derived CDR1 and CDR2 are MNHEY and SMNVEV (reference sequence). This CDR3 contains 13 residues. CDR3 loop: CASAQGFLNEQFF. The CDR3 nucleotides are TGTGCCAGCGCGCAGGGATTTCTCAATGAGCAGTTCTTC.

The rearrangement joins TRBV13 to TRBJ2-7, with 8 bases identical to TRBD1. Trimming took 3 bases from V and 0 from J; bases not matched to a gene: 13. The CDR3 has 18 residues. Per the germline V gene, CDR1 is PRHDT and CDR2 is FYEKMQ (reference sequence). Written as DNA, the CDR3 is TGTGCCAGCAGCTTGCGGAGACAGGGGTCAAGGAGCTCCTACGAGCAGTACTTC. Translation: CASSLRRQGSRSSYEQYF.